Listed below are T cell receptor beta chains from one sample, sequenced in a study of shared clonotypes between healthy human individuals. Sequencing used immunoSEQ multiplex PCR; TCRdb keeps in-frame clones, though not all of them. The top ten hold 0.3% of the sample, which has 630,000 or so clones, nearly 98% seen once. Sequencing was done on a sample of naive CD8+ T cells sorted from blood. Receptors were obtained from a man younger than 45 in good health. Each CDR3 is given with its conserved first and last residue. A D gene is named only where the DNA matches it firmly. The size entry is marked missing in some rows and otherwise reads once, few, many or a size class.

TGTGCCAGCAGCAGGGAATGGGGCGGGAGAAGCAATGAGCAGTTCTTC,CASSREWGGRSNEQFF,TRBV21-1,NA,TRBJ2-1,NA
TGTGCCAGCAGCCAGGGACAGGGGAAAGGGGAGACCCAGTACTTC,CASSQGQGKGETQYF,TRBV7-8,once,TRBJ2-5,TRBD1
TGTGCTAGCAGCCAAGTGGGACGGGACCGGGAGCTGTTTTTT,CASSQVGRDRELFF,TRBV7-7,NA,TRBJ2-2,NA
TGTGCCACCAGCGGCCGATCCACAGCGAACACTGAAGCTTTCTTT,CATSGRSTANTEAFF,TRBV15,NA,TRBJ1-1,NA
TGCGCCAGCAGCCAAGGGCAGGCTCCAACTAATGAAAAACTGTTTTTT,CASSQGQAPTNEKLFF,TRBV4-3,NA,TRBJ1-4,NA
TGTGCCAGTAGTATAGGTATGGGCTACAATGAGCAGTTCTTC,CASSIGMGYNEQFF,TRBV19,NA,TRBJ2-1,NA
TGTGCCAGCAGTTTAGGTCTCGAGCAGTACTTC,CASSLGLEQYF,TRBV27,once,TRBJ2-7,NA
TGTGCCAGTAGTACGTGGGGATATCAGCCCCAGCATTTT,CASSTWGYQPQHF,TRBV19,NA,TRBJ1-5,NA
TGTGCCAGCAGTGTTGGGGGAGGGGGCTTCAACACTGAAGCTTTCTTT,CASSVGGGGFNTEAFF,TRBV6-1,NA,TRBJ1-1,TRBD1
TGCAGCGTTGAGACAGTTACCTACAATGAGCAGTTCTTC,CSVETVTYNEQFF,TRBV29-1,NA,TRBJ2-1,NA
TGTGCCAGCAGTCCCCGGGACAGAAGCAATCAGCCCCAGCATTTT,CASSPRDRSNQPQHF,TRBV27,NA,TRBJ1-5,TRBD1
TGTGCCAGCAGCTTAGAAGTCGGAACCAACTATGGCTACACCTTC,CASSLEVGTNYGYTF,TRBV11-2,NA,TRBJ1-2,NA
TGCAGCGTTGAGGGACAGGGGATCGAGCAGTACTTC,CSVEGQGIEQYF,TRBV29-1,NA,TRBJ2-7,TRBD1
TGCGCCAGCAGCCCGAGCGTGACTAATGAAAAACTGTTTTTT,CASSPSVTNEKLFF,TRBV5-1,NA,TRBJ1-4,NA
TGTGCCAGCAGCGACGGAGGAGGGCAGCTAGGTGAAAAACTGTTTTTT,CASSDGGGQLGEKLFF,TRBV2,NA,TRBJ1-4,NA
TGCAGCGTATATAGCGGGACTAGCACAGATACGCAGTATTTT,CSVYSGTSTDTQYF,TRBV29-1,once,TRBJ2-3,TRBD2
TGTGCCAGCAGAGGGGACGCTTGGTCCAATGAGCAGTTCTTC,CASRGDAWSNEQFF,TRBV27,NA,TRBJ2-1,NA
TGTGCCAGCAGCTTAGACAGTTACACTGAAGCTTTCTTT,CASSLDSYTEAFF,TRBV7-9,NA,TRBJ1-1,NA
TGCGCCAGCAGCCAAGAACCTAGCGGGAGCCGCGAGCAGTACTTC,CASSQEPSGSREQYF,TRBV4-1,NA,TRBJ2-7,TRBD2
TGTGCCAGCAGCAGAGAGAACACTGAAGCTTTCTTT,CASSRENTEAFF,TRBV7-9,NA,TRBJ1-1,NA
TGTGCCAGCAGTCAAGGGACAGGGGGCTCCGAGCAGTACTTC,CASSQGTGGSEQYF,TRBV6-1,NA,TRBJ2-7,TRBD1
TGTGCCAGCAGCTTAGGGCTACAGGGAAATGAGCAGTTCTTC,CASSLGLQGNEQFF,TRBV7-9,NA,TRBJ2-1,NA
TGTGCCAGCAGTTCCCCGAGGGAGGGCTACACCTTC,CASSSPREGYTF,TRBV6-5,NA,TRBJ1-2,NA
TGCGCCAGCAGCCGAAGGGTATCGGAGTACACAGACGAGCAGTACTTC,CASSRRVSEYTDEQYF,TRBV4-3,once,TRBJ2-7,NA
TGTGCCAGCAGTTTACGGCGTGCAAACTATGGCTACACCTTC,CASSLRRANYGYTF,TRBV27,NA,TRBJ1-2,NA
TGCGCCAGCAGCCCGGGACCGGTGAACACTGAAGCTTTCTTT,CASSPGPVNTEAFF,TRBV4-1,NA,TRBJ1-1,NA
TGTGCCAGCAGCCACCTCGGGGAGCCCCAGCATTTT,CASSHLGEPQHF,TRBV11-2,NA,TRBJ1-5,NA
TGCGCCAGCAGTCAGCTGGGTGGTAACTATGGCTACACCTTC,CASSQLGGNYGYTF,TRBV5-1,NA,TRBJ1-2,NA
TGTGCCAGCAGCCGAGAGCTAAACACTGAAGCTTTCTTT,CASSRELNTEAFF,TRBV7-9,NA,TRBJ1-1,NA
TGTGCCAGCAGCTTGGGGACAGGAGATGGCTACACCTTC,CASSLGTGDGYTF,TRBV7-9,NA,TRBJ1-2,TRBD1
TGTGCCAGCAGCTTGGATCGGGACAGGGGCACCGGGGAGCTGTTTTTT,CASSLDRDRGTGELFF,TRBV7-9,NA,TRBJ2-2,TRBD1
TGTGCCAGCAGTTTGGGGGGCTTATACAATGAGCAGTTCTTC,CASSLGGLYNEQFF,TRBV27,NA,TRBJ2-1,NA
TGTGCCAGCACGTTGGGACTCACAGAGGATACGCAGTATTTT,CASTLGLTEDTQYF,TRBV6-6,NA,TRBJ2-3,NA
TGTGCCTGGAGTTGGAGCGTCTCCTACGAGCAGTACTTC,CAWSWSVSYEQYF,TRBV30,NA,TRBJ2-7,NA
TGTGCCAGCAGCCCCGGGACCCAGGTCCGGGAGCAGTACTTC,CASSPGTQVREQYF,TRBV5-6,NA,TRBJ2-7,NA
TGTGCCAGCAGTTTATCGAGCGGGTATGAGCAGTTCTTC,CASSLSSGYEQFF,TRBV27,NA,TRBJ2-1,NA
TGTGCCAGCAGCTTAGCCGAGCGGGAGGTGGAGACCCAGTACTTC,CASSLAEREVETQYF,TRBV11-2,once,TRBJ2-5,TRBD2
TGTGCCAGCAGCCCTGGACTAGCGGGAGGGTGGGACAATGAGCAGTTCTTC,CASSPGLAGGWDNEQFF,TRBV5-4,NA,TRBJ2-1,TRBD2
TGTGCCAGCAGCCAAGAGTACAGGAACACCGGGGAGCTGTTTTTT,CASSQEYRNTGELFF,TRBV14,NA,TRBJ2-2,NA
TGCAGCGTTGAAGATCTGCAGGGCTGGGAGACCCAGTACTTC,CSVEDLQGWETQYF,TRBV29-1,NA,TRBJ2-5,NA
TGCAGCGTCCGAGACCTAGGATCCTCCTACGAGCAGTACTTC,CSVRDLGSSYEQYF,TRBV29-1,NA,TRBJ2-7,NA
TGTGCCAGCAGCCTTACGACAGGCACCAACACCGGGGAGCTGTTTTTT,CASSLTTGTNTGELFF,TRBV14,NA,TRBJ2-2,NA
TGTGCCAGCAGGGGGAGCTCCTACGAGCAGTACTTC,CASRGSSYEQYF,TRBV6-6,NA,TRBJ2-7,NA
TGTGCCAGCAGTCCCCCGCGGGGCCATGAGCAGTTCTTC,CASSPPRGHEQFF,TRBV27,NA,TRBJ2-1,NA
TGCAGCGTTGAGAGGATAGCGGGTCCTCCCGGGAATGAGCAGTTCTTC,CSVERIAGPPGNEQFF,TRBV29-1,NA,TRBJ2-1,TRBD2
TGTGCCAGTAGTATAGGCCTAGCGGGGGACAATGAGCAGTTCTTC,CASSIGLAGDNEQFF,TRBV19,NA,TRBJ2-1,TRBD2
TGTGCCAGCAGCTTGGGACTAGCGGCCAATGAGCAGTTCTTC,CASSLGLAANEQFF,TRBV5-5,NA,TRBJ2-1,TRBD2
TGTGCCAGCAGCGTACTAGCGGGAGCCCCCCAAGAGCAGTACTTC,CASSVLAGAPQEQYF,TRBV11-2,NA,TRBJ2-7,TRBD2
TGCGCCAGCAGCCAAGTTCCCGACTCCTACAATGAGCAGTTCTTC,CASSQVPDSYNEQFF,TRBV4-1,NA,TRBJ2-1,NA
TGTGCCAGCAGCCACAGGGGCGAAAATCAGCCCCAGCATTTT,CASSHRGENQPQHF,TRBV13,NA,TRBJ1-5,TRBD1
TGTGCCACCAGCAGAAAAGGGAACACTGAAGCTTTCTTT,CATSRKGNTEAFF,TRBV15,NA,TRBJ1-1,NA
TGTGCCAGCAGCTTCGGACAGGGGAAGGGCGAGCAGTACTTC,CASSFGQGKGEQYF,TRBV11-2,NA,TRBJ2-7,TRBD1
TGTGCCAGCAGCTTGGTATCAGGGGCGAGCACTGAAGCTTTCTTT,CASSLVSGASTEAFF,TRBV5-5,NA,TRBJ1-1,NA
TGTGCCAGCACCCAAAACAGGGTCATCGGGTACCAAGAGACCCAGTACTTC,CASTQNRVIGYQETQYF,TRBV9,once,TRBJ2-5,NA
TGTGCCAGCAGCTTGGTTGCGGGCGAGCAGTACTTC,CASSLVAGEQYF,TRBV5-6,NA,TRBJ2-7,NA
TGCAGCGTTGAGCTTAGCTACAATGAGCAGTTCTTC,CSVELSYNEQFF,TRBV29-1,NA,TRBJ2-1,NA
TGTGCCACCAGCAGGGATCTAGCAGTCTTAGAGCAGTACTTC,CATSRDLAVLEQYF,TRBV15,NA,TRBJ2-7,NA
TGTGCCAGCAGCTTACGTGTGGCTAGCATCAATGAGCAGTTCTTC,CASSLRVASINEQFF,TRBV11-2,NA,TRBJ2-1,NA
TGTGCCAGCAGTGACGCGACTAGCGGGAGTACGCAGTATTTT,CASSDATSGSTQYF,TRBV6-4,NA,TRBJ2-3,TRBD2
TGTGCCAGCAGCTTAAGGGACTCTCCTCTTGAAGCTTTCTTT,CASSLRDSPLEAFF,TRBV7-2,NA,TRBJ1-1,NA